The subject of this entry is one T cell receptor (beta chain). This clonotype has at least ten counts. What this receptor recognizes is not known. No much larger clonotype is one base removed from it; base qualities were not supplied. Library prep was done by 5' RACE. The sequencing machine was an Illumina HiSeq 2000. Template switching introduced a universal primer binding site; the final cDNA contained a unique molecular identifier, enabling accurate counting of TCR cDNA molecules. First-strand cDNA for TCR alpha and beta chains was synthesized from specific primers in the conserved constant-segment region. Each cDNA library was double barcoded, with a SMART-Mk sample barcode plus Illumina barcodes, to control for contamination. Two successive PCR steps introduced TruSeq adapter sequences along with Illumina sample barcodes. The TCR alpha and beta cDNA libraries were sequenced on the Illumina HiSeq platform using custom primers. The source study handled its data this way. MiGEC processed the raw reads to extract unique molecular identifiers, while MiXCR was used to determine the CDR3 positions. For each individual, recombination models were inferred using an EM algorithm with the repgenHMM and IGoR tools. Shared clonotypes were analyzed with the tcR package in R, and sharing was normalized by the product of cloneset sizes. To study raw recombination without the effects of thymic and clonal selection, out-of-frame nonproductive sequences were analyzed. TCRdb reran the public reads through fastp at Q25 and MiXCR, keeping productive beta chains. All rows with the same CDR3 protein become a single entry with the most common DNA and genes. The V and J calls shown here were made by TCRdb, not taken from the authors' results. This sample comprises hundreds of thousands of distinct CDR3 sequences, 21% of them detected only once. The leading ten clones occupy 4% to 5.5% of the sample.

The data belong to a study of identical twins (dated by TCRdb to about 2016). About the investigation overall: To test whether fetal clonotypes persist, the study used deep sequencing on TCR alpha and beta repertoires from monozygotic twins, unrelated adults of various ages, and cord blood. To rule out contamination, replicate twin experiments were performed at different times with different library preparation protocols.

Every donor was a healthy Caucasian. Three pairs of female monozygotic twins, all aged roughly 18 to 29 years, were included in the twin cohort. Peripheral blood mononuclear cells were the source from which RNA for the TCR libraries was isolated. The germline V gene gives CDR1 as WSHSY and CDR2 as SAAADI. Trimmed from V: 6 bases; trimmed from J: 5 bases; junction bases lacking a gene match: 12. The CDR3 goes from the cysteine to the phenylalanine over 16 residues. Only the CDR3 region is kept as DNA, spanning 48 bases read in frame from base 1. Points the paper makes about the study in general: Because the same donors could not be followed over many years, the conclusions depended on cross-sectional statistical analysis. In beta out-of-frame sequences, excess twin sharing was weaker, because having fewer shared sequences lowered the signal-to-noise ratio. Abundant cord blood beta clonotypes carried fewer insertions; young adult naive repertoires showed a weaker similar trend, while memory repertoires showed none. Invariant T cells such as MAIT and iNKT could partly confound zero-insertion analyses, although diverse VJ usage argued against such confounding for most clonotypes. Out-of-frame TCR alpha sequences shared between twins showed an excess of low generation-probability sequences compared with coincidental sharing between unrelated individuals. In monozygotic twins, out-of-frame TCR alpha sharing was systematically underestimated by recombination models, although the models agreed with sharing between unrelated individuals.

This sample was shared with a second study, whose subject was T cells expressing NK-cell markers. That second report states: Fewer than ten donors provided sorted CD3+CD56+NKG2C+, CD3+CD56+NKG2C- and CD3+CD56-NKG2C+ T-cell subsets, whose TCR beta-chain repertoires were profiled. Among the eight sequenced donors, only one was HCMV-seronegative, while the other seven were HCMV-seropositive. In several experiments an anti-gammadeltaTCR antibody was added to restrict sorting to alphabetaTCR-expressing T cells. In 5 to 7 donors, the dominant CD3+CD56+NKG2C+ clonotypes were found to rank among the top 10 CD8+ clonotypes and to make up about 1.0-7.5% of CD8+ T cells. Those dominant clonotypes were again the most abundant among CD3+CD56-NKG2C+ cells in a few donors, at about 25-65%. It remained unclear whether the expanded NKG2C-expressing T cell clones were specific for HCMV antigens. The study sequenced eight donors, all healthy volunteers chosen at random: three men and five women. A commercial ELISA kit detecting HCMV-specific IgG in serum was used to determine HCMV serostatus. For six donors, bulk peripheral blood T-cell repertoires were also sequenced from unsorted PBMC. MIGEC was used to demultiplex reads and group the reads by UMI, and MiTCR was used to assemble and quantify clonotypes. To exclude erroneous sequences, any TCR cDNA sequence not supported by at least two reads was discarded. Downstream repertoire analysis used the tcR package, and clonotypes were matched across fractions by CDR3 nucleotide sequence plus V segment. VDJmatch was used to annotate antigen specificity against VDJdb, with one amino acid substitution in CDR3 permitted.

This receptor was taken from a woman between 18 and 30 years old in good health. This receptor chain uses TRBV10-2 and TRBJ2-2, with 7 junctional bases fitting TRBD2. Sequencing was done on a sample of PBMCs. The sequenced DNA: TGCGCCAGCAGAGGAGGGGAGGGCCCGGGGACCGGGGAGCTGTTTTTT. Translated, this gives CASRGGEGPGTGELFF.